Below, one T cell receptor (beta chain) is given with its context. The CDR3 runs 13 residues. Losses at the gene ends were 0 bases for V and 7 bases for J; bases not matched to a gene: 2. Germline loops: CDR1 MNHEY, CDR2 SMNVEV (reference sequence). The sample originates from a study of T cell changes during pregnancy in multiple sclerosis. Using immunoSEQ multiplex PCR, the repertoire was profiled, and TCRdb retains in-frame clones only, with some absent. This sample carries roughly 38,000 clones, around nine tenths of them seen once, and the ten largest clones take around 0.7%. The sequence was obtained from a female donor in good health, enrolled as a control in a pregnancy study. The sample consisted of CD4+ T cells from peripheral blood mononuclear cells, taken in the second trimester of pregnancy. The rearrangement uses TRBV27 and TRBJ2-7; 8 bases agree with TRBD2. In nucleotides, the CDR3 is TGTGCCAGCAGTTTATCCGGCGGGGGGGAGCAGTACTTC. Amino acids: CASSLSGGGEQYF.